Shown below are 12 T cell receptor beta chains from a single sample sequenced in a study of cytomegalovirus exposure and HLA in healthy donors. Researchers ran the PCR with 60 Vbeta and 13 Jbeta primers. The table came from immunoSEQ multiplex PCR; TCRdb's copy has only in-frame clones and leaves some out. The table shows about 120,000 clones, with about 79% occurring only once. The sample was PBMCs. The source of these receptors is a man aged 25-45 years in good health and CMV-seropositive.

The chain employs TRBV30 and TRBJ1-2; D unresolved. Germline V lookup: CDR1 GTSNPN, CDR2 SVGIG (reference sequence). Trimming removed 0 bases from V and 8 bases from J, with 10 bases in between. The CDR3 runs to 12 residues. The CDR3 DNA sequence: TGTGCCTGGAGTGTGGCGGCGGTCGGCTACACCTTC. It yields the protein CAWSVAAVGYTF.

The genes are TRBV5-5 and TRBJ2-6; 10 bases agree with TRBD1. CDR1 is SGHKS, CDR2 YYEKEE, per germline (reference sequence). Unmatched junction bases numbered 7, after V lost 5 bases and J lost 2 bases. The CDR3 sequence is 17 residues long. The CDR3 spells CASRKTGGGTGANVLTF. The CDR3 DNA sequence: TGTGCCAGCAGGAAGACAGGGGGCGGAACTGGGGCCAACGTCCTGACTTTC.

The J gene is TRBJ2-3, the V gene TRBV6-1, with 10 bases that match TRBD2. Germline V CDR1 and CDR2: MNHNS, SASEGT. The CDR3 is made up of 14 amino acids. V was clipped by 4 bases and J by 8 bases; unmatched bases: 6. The CDR3 region is CASSGTSGGGTQYF. The CDR3 nucleotides read TGTGCCAGCAGTGGGACTAGCGGTGGTGGTACGCAGTATTTT.

The chain links TRBV7-2 to TRBJ2-5; D is perhaps TRBD1 (5 bases). The CDR3 loop spans 14 amino acids. CDR1 is SGHTA and CDR2 is FQGNSA in the germline V gene. V lost 0 bases and J 1 base, leaving 6 bases between the germline ends. CDR3 coding DNA: TGTGCCAGCAGCTTAGCAGGGGTCCAAGAGACCCAGTACTTC. This codes for CASSLAGVQETQYF.

The chain is built from TRBV19 and TRBJ2-7, with TRBD2 as a possible D gene (5 bases). There are 13 residues in the CDR3. Trimming pared 10 bases from V and 12 bases from J, leaving 25 bases between. Germline V CDR1 and CDR2: LNHDA, SQIVND (reference sequence). The CDR3 loop reads CANRTPVEDVWYF. The CDR3 DNA reads TGTGCCAATAGAACTCCGGTGGAGGATGTATGGTACTTC.

The chain employs TRBV7-9 and TRBJ2-6; 7 positions match TRBD1. The germline V gene encodes CDR1 SEHNR and CDR2 FQNEAQ (reference sequence). The trim removed 2 bases at V and 2 bases at J, leaving 3 bases unmatched. The CDR3 sequence is 16 residues long. This CDR3 is CASSLNRGTGANVLTF. CDR3 coding DNA: TGTGCCAGCAGCTTAAACAGGGGAACTGGGGCCAACGTCCTGACTTTC.

The V gene is TRBV5-8, the J gene TRBJ1-1; D is ambiguous. The CDR3 consists of 16 residues. The germline V and J ends were trimmed by 3 bases and 0 bases, with 15 bases remaining between them. The germline gives CDR1 SGHTS, CDR2 YDEGEE. Here the CDR3 reads CASSSSSDLLNTEAFF. The CDR3 DNA reads TGTGCCAGCAGCTCCTCCTCTGACTTACTGAACACTGAAGCTTTCTTT.

Comments on this clone: Relative to the germline gene, one junction end is altered; a read error may explain this. The chain carries TRBV6-6 and TRBJ2-7, with 9 nucleotides matching TRBD1. Germline CDR1 MNHNY, CDR2 SVGAGI (reference sequence). There are 13 residues in the CDR3. This chain's CDR3 is CASTQGASFEQYF. The CDR3 DNA reads TGTGCCAGCACACAGGGGGCGTCCTTCGAGCAGTACTTC.

V and J are TRBV5-6 and TRBJ1-1; TRBD1 is a possible D gene (5 bases). V dropped 0 bases and J dropped 1 base, with 7 bases sitting between them. The CDR3 is 14 amino acids. Germline V gives CDR1 SGHDT, CDR2 YYEEEE. CDR3 DNA sequence: TGTGCCAGCAGCTTGGTCGGGGGGAACACTGAAGCTTTCTTT. It is translated as CASSLVGGNTEAFF.

V usage is TRBV5-4 and J usage is TRBJ1-1; TRBD1 matches 12 bases. Looked up from germline, CDR1 is SGHNT and CDR2 is YYREEE (reference sequence). After removal of 7 bases from V and 4 bases from J, the junction contained 5 bases not matched to a gene. This CDR3 is 14 amino acids long. Written as DNA, the CDR3 is TGTGCCAGCTCCGGGACAGGGGGCGTCACTGAAGCTTTCTTT. Translation: CASSGTGGVTEAFF.

The chain has TRBV12-5 and TRBJ1-2; 10 nucleotides agree with TRBD1. Germline V gene sequence: CDR1 LGHNT, CDR2 FRNRAP. The CDR3 totals 13 residues. V gave up 6 bases and J gave up 6 bases; unmatched junction bases: 4. CDR3 in amino acids: CASGATGGNGYTF. Here the CDR3 DNA reads TGTGCTAGTGGAGCGACAGGGGGCAATGGCTACACCTTC.

The chain joins TRBV7-9 to TRBJ1-2; 8 bases match TRBD1. The CDR3 runs 12 residues. J gave up 12 bases and V 5 bases, and 8 bases lay outside the gene matches. CDR1 SEHNR and CDR2 FQNEAQ come from the germline V gene (reference sequence). Here the CDR3 reads CASSPHGQGNTF. As DNA, the CDR3 is TGTGCCAGCAGCCCCCATGGACAGGGCAACACCTTC.